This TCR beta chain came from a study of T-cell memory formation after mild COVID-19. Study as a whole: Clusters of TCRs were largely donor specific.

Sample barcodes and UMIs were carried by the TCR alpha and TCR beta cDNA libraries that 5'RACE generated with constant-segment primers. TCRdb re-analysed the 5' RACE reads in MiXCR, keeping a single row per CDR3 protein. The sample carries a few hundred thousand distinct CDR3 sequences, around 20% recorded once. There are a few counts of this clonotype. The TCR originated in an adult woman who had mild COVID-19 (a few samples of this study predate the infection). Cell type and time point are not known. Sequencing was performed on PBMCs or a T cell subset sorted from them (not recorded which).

The CDR3 sequence is CASSLGSGDGEQYF. The CDR3 DNA sequence: TGTGCCAGCAGCTTAGGTTCAGGGGACGGCGAGCAGTACTTC. V is TRBV7-9 and J is TRBJ2-7, with D maybe TRBD1 (6 bases). In germline, CDR1 is SEHNR, CDR2 FQNEAQ (reference sequence). V lost 1 base to trimming and J lost 6 bases, with 13 bases between them. This CDR3 region has 14 residues. Drawing the rest from reference TRBV7-9 and TRBJ2-7, the complete variable domain is DTGVSQNPRHKITKRGQNVTFRCDPISEHNRLYWYRQTLGQGPEFLTYFQNEAQLEKSRLLSDRFSAERPKGSFSTLEIQRTEQGDSAMYLCASSLGSGDGEQYFGPGTRLTVT.